The T cell receptor beta chain described here comes from a study of blood T cell repertoires in COVID-19 (dated by TCRdb to the early 2020s). For the study in its entirety: The collaborator samples originated in the United States, Italy and Spain and spanned the acute and convalescent phases of COVID-19. The material from the prospective study consisted of cDNA or gDNA derived from T cells, B-cell-depleted T cells, or PBMCs. The dataset comprised deeply sampled blood TCRbeta repertoires from subjects exposed to, actively infected with, or recovered from COVID-19. The repertoires were released in a freely available public database intended as a resource for research on the immune response to SARS-CoV-2. Samples came from the ongoing ImmuneRACE study (first 160 participants) plus 1,254 subjects from 6 global collaborators. A de-identified subject ID, COVID-19 status, age in years and sex were almost always included in the sample metadata. HLA class I and class II types, where available, came from metadata supplied by the sample provider rather than from assay-based typing. Results and caveats for the whole study, not just this receptor: The amount of clinical and demographic metadata varied by source and participant and was provided uncurated.

Note on this clone: No cognate antigen has been identified for it. No quality values exist for individual bases; no much larger clone is one base distant.

CDR1 and CDR2 (SGHAT, FQNNGV) derive from the germline V gene. Spanning cysteine to phenylalanine, the CDR3 consists of 17 amino acids. The only DNA kept is the CDR3, 51 bases in frame from the first base. V and J are truncated by 0 bases and 5 bases respectively, leaving an intervening sequence of 19 bases. Whole blood was collected in K2EDTA tubes by collaborating institutions according to the institutions' own protocols. Collaborator samples were shipped for TCRbeta analysis as frozen whole blood, isolated PBMCs, or DNA extracted from either sample type. TCRbeta CDR3 regions were amplified from genomic DNA by means of the immunoSEQ Assay, a bias-controlled multiplex PCR. Regarding the original processing steps: The number of nucleated cells in each sample was estimated from the amplification of reference gene primers within the assay. To quantify the absolute abundance of each unique TCRbeta CDR3 rearrangement, sequence reads were collapsed and filtered. For each sample, productive Simpson clonality was calculated as the square root of Simpson's diversity index over productive rearrangements. TCRdb carries this immuneACCESS record with in-frame sequences only. Its versions omit some clonotypes, under half of them owing to an unresolved V gene in the studies checked, with the rest unexplained. Clone size and the V and J calls come from that table; the DNA yielded D and trimming. For this sample the table gives 75,000 to 100,000 clones, of which around 88% were detected only once. 1.5% to 2% of the sample rests with the top ten.

The sample consisted of peripheral blood. This TCR was recovered from an elderly man with acute or convalescent COVID-19. Recombination linked TRBV11-2 to TRBJ2-5, with TRBD2 as a weak D call on 5 bases. The nucleotide sequence is TGTGCCAGCAGCTTAGATCCTGGACGACCCTCGGGGGAGACCCAGTACTTC. Its coded protein is CASSLDPGRPSGETQYF.